The 6 T cell receptor beta chains listed next were all sequenced from one sample in a study of blood T cell repertoires in COVID-19. The method was immunoSEQ multiplex PCR; TCRdb's version includes in-frame clones alone and lacks a portion of them. The profile shows some 69,000 clones, 90% of them singletons. Source material: peripheral blood. Every receptor here comes from a man between 60 and 70 years old with acute or convalescent COVID-19.

This clone came up once. V is TRBV7-9 and J is TRBJ1-1; D perhaps matches TRBD1 (5 bases). Looked up from germline, CDR1 is SEHNR and CDR2 is FQNEAQ (reference sequence). Trimming left V 5 bases short and J 6 bases short, with 7 bases between. The CDR3 spans 11 residues. CDR3 DNA sequence: TGTGCCAGCAGCCAGGGCGCTGAAGCTTTCTTT. It translates to CASSQGAEAFF.

The chain employs TRBV18 and TRBJ2-1, with D possibly matching TRBD2 (5 bases). The V gene's germline CDR1 is KGHSH and CDR2 LQKENI. The V gene lost 3 bases and the J gene lost 3 bases, with 6 bases spanning the gap. The CDR3 totals 13 residues. The CDR3 DNA reads TGTGCCAGCTCACCTACTAGCTACAATGAGCAGTTCTTC. This gives the protein CASSPTSYNEQFF.

The chain is built from TRBV19 and TRBJ1-5, with no clear D. This CDR3 is 13 amino acids long. Between the trimmed V and J ends, which lost 3 bases and 5 bases, there was a span of 8 bases. Looked up from germline, CDR1 is LNHDA and CDR2 is SQIVND (reference sequence). CDR3 in DNA: TGTGCCAGTAGTATCTTGTCTTATCAGCCCCAGCATTTT. Residues: CASSILSYQPQHF. The full variable domain, its missing parts supplied by reference TRBV19 and TRBJ1-5, is DGGITQSPKYLFRKEGQNVTLSCEQNLNHDAMYWYRQDPGQGLRLIYYSQIVNDFQKGDIAEGYSVSREKKESFPLTVTSAQKNPTAFYLCASSILSYQPQHFGDGTRLSIL.

The chain links TRBV7-3 to TRBJ2-2; TRBD2 is a possible D gene (5 bases). V lost 5 bases and J 1 base, leaving 8 bases between the germline ends. This CDR3 spans 14 amino acids. Germline lookup yields CDR1 SGHTA and CDR2 FQGTGA. The CDR3 loop reads CASSLGLNTGELFF. CDR3 DNA: TGTGCCAGCAGCCTTGGACTGAACACCGGGGAGCTGTTTTTT.

The chain carries TRBV2 and TRBJ2-2; tentative D call: TRBD1 (6 bases). This CDR3 contains 17 residues. The V gene's germline CDR1 is SNHLY and CDR2 FYNNEI. Trimming took off 3 bases at V and 1 base at J, with 15 bases between the two ends. CDR3 nucleotide sequence: TGTGCCAGCAGTGACGATAGACAGGTCCTGAACACCGGGGAGCTGTTTTTT. Protein sequence: CASSDDRQVLNTGELFF.

The J gene is TRBJ1-2, the V gene TRBV5-1; D may be TRBD1 (5 bases). The germline V gene has CDR1 SGHRS and CDR2 YFSETQ. V lost 0 bases to trimming and J lost 4 bases, with 10 bases between them. The CDR3 spans 14 residues. CDR3 DNA: TGCGCCAGCAGCTTGGGGGACTCAGGCTATGGCTACACCTTC. The encoded protein is CASSLGDSGYGYTF.